A single sample gave rise to the 13 T cell receptor beta chains below, sequenced in a study of T-cell memory formation after mild COVID-19. TCRdb redid the calling of the 5' RACE reads with MiXCR, one entry per CDR3 protein. This sample yields roughly 170,000 distinct CDR3 sequences, of which about a fifth are seen a single time; 20% to 25% belongs to the top ten. Sequences were obtained from PBMCs or a T cell subset sorted from them (not recorded which). The receptors derive from an adult woman who had mild COVID-19 (a few samples of this study predate the infection). Cell type and time point are not known.

The chain is built from TRBV19 and TRBJ1-1, with a tentative D call TRBD1 (6 bases). The CDR3 is 14 amino acids. V was cut by 2 bases and J by 6 bases, with 13 bases left in between. The germline V gene has CDR1 LNHDA and CDR2 SQIVND (reference sequence). CDR3 region: CASSILSGGPEAFF. The CDR3 DNA follows: TGTGCCAGTAGTATATTATCGGGGGGGCCTGAAGCTTTCTTT.

This rearrangement joins TRBV7-9 to TRBJ2-7, with unresolved D. The CDR3 is 15 residues long. In germline, CDR1 is SEHNR, CDR2 FQNEAQ (reference sequence). The V gene lost 1 base and the J gene lost 1 base, with 11 bases spanning the gap. The chain's CDR3 is CASSLGVASSYEQYF. The CDR3 DNA follows: TGTGCCAGCAGCTTAGGAGTGGCCAGTTCCTACGAGCAGTACTTC.

The gene calls are TRBV6-2 or TRBV6-3 and TRBJ2-1; 10 bases are shared with TRBD2. Trimming at V came to 3 bases and at J to 6 bases, leaving 5 bases not matched to a gene. This CDR3 comprises 15 residues. Germline assignment: CDR1 MNHEY and CDR2 SVGEGT. CDR3 DNA sequence: TGTGCCAGCAGTTATCTTTCTAGCGGGGGCAATGAGCAGTTCTTC. This sequence encodes CASSYLSSGGNEQFF.

This chain connects TRBV4-2 to TRBJ2-2; perhaps TRBD2 as D (6 bases). V lost 4 bases and J 5 bases, leaving 8 bases between the germline ends. Germline values: CDR1 LGHNA, CDR2 YNFKEQ. The CDR3 loop spans 13 amino acids. CDR3 nucleotide sequence: TGTGCCAGCAGCCCCCGGGAGACCGGGGAGCTGTTTTTT. This sequence encodes CASSPRETGELFF.

There are a few counts of this clonotype. The V call is TRBV10-3, the J call TRBJ2-7; D might be TRBD2 (5 bases). Per the germline V gene, CDR1 is ENHRY and CDR2 is SYGVKD. This CDR3 is 13 amino acids long. Trimming pared 0 bases from V and 7 bases from J, leaving 10 bases between. The CDR3 here is CAISESEATEQYF. The CDR3 region has the DNA TGTGCCATCAGTGAGTCGGAGGCCACTGAGCAGTACTTC.

This clonotype was observed a single time. The CDR3 nucleotides read TGTGCCAGCAGCCTATTTAGTCCCACAGATACGCAGTATTTT. It specifies CASSLFSPTDTQYF. The chain employs TRBV7-9 and TRBJ2-3, with unresolved D. Germline CDR1 is SEHNR and CDR2 is FQNEAQ (reference sequence). This CDR3 contains 14 residues. The V end was cut by 5 bases, the J end by 2 bases, with 11 bases between.

This clonotype was detected only a few times. This sequence joins TRBV20-1 and TRBJ2-7, with TRBD2 matching over 12 bases. Per the germline V gene, CDR1 is DFQATT and CDR2 is SNEGSKA (reference sequence). The CDR3 consists of 18 residues. The trim removed 2 bases at V and 4 bases at J, leaving 15 bases unmatched. The CDR3 DNA reads as TGCAGTGCTAGACACTCTGCCCTTCTAGCGGGAGGGGTTTACGAGCAGTACTTC. Its translation: CSARHSALLAGGVYEQYF.

V and J are TRBV15 and TRBJ1-1; D remains unclear. Per the germline V gene, CDR1 is LNHNV and CDR2 is YYDKDF (reference sequence). CDR3 size: 13 residues. Trimming cost V 1 base and J 2 bases, with 5 bases left between them. This chain's CDR3 is CATSRGLNTEAFF. CDR3 DNA: TGTGCCACCAGCAGAGGACTAAACACTGAAGCTTTCTTT.

This chain connects TRBV11-2 to TRBJ2-3; possibly TRBD1 or TRBD2 for D (5 bases each). Germline V CDR1 and CDR2: SGHAT, FQNNGV. V was trimmed by 8 bases and J by 1 base, leaving 10 bases between them. The CDR3 covers 13 residues. The CDR3 nucleotides are TGTGCCAGCGTCCGGGACGGCACAGATACGCAGTATTTT. It translates to CASVRDGTDTQYF.

This clonotype was seen ten or more times. The rearrangement uses TRBV7-9 and TRBJ2-2, with TRBD2 as a possible D gene (6 bases). V was trimmed by 4 bases and J by 6 bases, leaving 15 bases between them. Per germline, CDR1 SEHNR and CDR2 FQNEAQ (reference sequence). This CDR3 comprises 15 residues. CDR3 loop: CASSSPGGVAGELFF. The CDR3 DNA reads as TGTGCCAGCAGCTCCCCTGGCGGGGTAGCCGGGGAGCTGTTTTTT.

This clonotype turned up a few times. The chain uses TRBV12-3 or TRBV12-4 and TRBJ2-7, with unresolved D. The CDR3 length is 13 residues. Between the trimmed V and J ends, which lost 1 base and 4 bases, there was a span of 8 bases. The CDR3 loop is CASSLDGHYEQYF. Here the CDR3 DNA reads TGTGCCAGCAGTTTAGACGGGCATTACGAGCAGTACTTC.

The chain has TRBV13 and TRBJ2-7; 11 bases align to TRBD2. The ends lost 5 bases at V and 2 bases at J; junction bases unmatched: 5. The germline V gene has CDR1 PRHDT and CDR2 FYEKMQ (reference sequence). This CDR3 comprises 15 residues. The CDR3 region is CASSTRLAGTYEQYF. The CDR3 coding sequence is TGTGCCAGCAGCACCCGACTAGCGGGAACCTACGAGCAGTACTTC.

This chain connects TRBV5-1 to TRBJ2-1; TRBD2 might be the D (6 bases). This CDR3 is 13 amino acids long. Germline CDR1 reads SGHRS; CDR2 reads YFSETQ. Trimming cost V 0 bases and J 8 bases, with 9 bases left between them. DNA for the CDR3: TGCGCCAGCAGCTTGGCCTGGGGGGATGAGCAGTTCTTC. It yields the protein CASSLAWGDEQFF.